The present T cell receptor beta chain was sequenced within a study of shared clonotypes between healthy human individuals. Points from the study as a whole: Estimated richness values were generally larger in naive subsets than in memory subsets. Tissues were not sampled, only blood, and their repertoires likely differ.

Concerning this clone: Its specificity is not known.

Sequenced by immunoSEQ multiplex PCR; TCRdb stores in-frame clones only, minus some. The profile shows approximately 2.4 million clones, 95% of them singletons. Healthy HIV-negative adults with no recent acute infections or vaccinations were recruited as donors. Each sample came from a Caucasian adult donor living in Nashville, Tennessee. Per the germline V gene, CDR1 is SGHRS and CDR2 is YFSETQ. There are 12 residues in the CDR3. V was pared by 0 bases and J by 10 bases, with 8 bases between. This receptor was obtained from a young man in good health. This chain joins TRBV5-1 and TRBJ2-1; D gene ambiguous. Sequencing was done on a sample of naive CD4+ T cells sorted from blood. Stated subset: CD45RA+ positively selected. The CDR3 DNA is TGCGCCAGCAGCTTGGAAGGACCCGAGCAGTTCTTC. It specifies CASSLEGPEQFF.